These T cell receptor beta chains were read from a single sample in a study of T cell responses to AZD1222 COVID-19 vaccine. Sequencing was performed with immunoSEQ multiplex PCR; in TCRdb, only in-frame clones are kept and a portion is missing. The sample has about 110,000 clones; under 95% are singletons. Sequencing was performed on peripheral blood, taken 28 days after the second AZD1222 dose. The receptors derive from an adult who received the AZD1222 COVID-19 vaccine. Each CDR3 is given with its conserved first and last residue. The D gene is left open where the match is weak. Clone size is not always given. Where it is, it says once, few, many or a class for expanded clones.

CDR3aa: CASSLGGGQPQHF; v_gene: TRBV7-9; abundance: .; d_gene: .
CDR3aa: CASSPGTSGRETQYF; v_gene: TRBV5-4; abundance: .; d_gene: TRBD2
CDR3aa: CASSFQREQYF; v_gene: TRBV5-4; abundance: .; d_gene: .
CDR3aa: CASSPSQVRANYGYTF; v_gene: TRBV7-9; abundance: .; d_gene: .
CDR3aa: CASRRTDGGEKLFF; v_gene: TRBV2; abundance: .; d_gene: .
CDR3aa: CASSTTGTGNTIYF; v_gene: TRBV28; abundance: once; d_gene: TRBD1
CDR3aa: CAISLQGSYGYTF; v_gene: TRBV10-3; abundance: .; d_gene: .
CDR3aa: CASSLEGSGNSPLHF; v_gene: TRBV7-2; abundance: few; d_gene: .
CDR3aa: CASSLTGVSAEAFF; v_gene: TRBV28; abundance: .; d_gene: TRBD1
CDR3aa: CASSQVRGGTGEQYF; v_gene: TRBV14; abundance: .; d_gene: TRBD2
CDR3aa: CASSEGRRNTF; v_gene: TRBV19; abundance: .; d_gene: .
CDR3aa: CATSSSGQGDQYF; v_gene: TRBV15; abundance: .; d_gene: TRBD1
CDR3aa: CASSLVRTLNTEAFF; v_gene: TRBV28; abundance: .; d_gene: .
CDR3aa: CASSFGPLEQYF; v_gene: TRBV11-3; abundance: .; d_gene: .
CDR3aa: CSVETDEKLFF; v_gene: TRBV20-1; abundance: .; d_gene: .
CDR3aa: CASSLDEGPNEKLFF; v_gene: TRBV7-6; abundance: .; d_gene: .
CDR3aa: CASSFRAGAVQYF; v_gene: TRBV28; abundance: .; d_gene: .
CDR3aa: CASSDSQGYEQFF; v_gene: TRBV5-1; abundance: .; d_gene: .
CDR3aa: CASSPPAQGAGSAFF; v_gene: TRBV18; abundance: .; d_gene: TRBD1
CDR3aa: CASGRTGVVNQPQHF; v_gene: TRBV6-5; abundance: .; d_gene: TRBD1
CDR3aa: CASSQDGGSSGNTIYF; v_gene: TRBV4-3; abundance: .; d_gene: .
CDR3aa: CAWSVPWNEQFF; v_gene: TRBV30; abundance: .; d_gene: .
CDR3aa: CASSPLRQSTDTQYF; v_gene: TRBV18; abundance: .; d_gene: .
CDR3aa: CASSKWEYSDTQYF; v_gene: TRBV13; abundance: .; d_gene: .
CDR3aa: CASSTQRERAPDTQYF; v_gene: TRBV10-1; abundance: .; d_gene: TRBD2
CDR3aa: CASSGEAGTSTDTQYF; v_gene: TRBV10-1; abundance: .; d_gene: TRBD2
CDR3aa: CASSQFLVDRADIQYF; v_gene: TRBV4-1; abundance: once; d_gene: TRBD1
CDR3aa: CACSQTSGMGNEQFF; v_gene: TRBV30; abundance: .; d_gene: TRBD2
CDR3aa: CASSRGGGVQPQHF; v_gene: TRBV19; abundance: .; d_gene: .
CDR3aa: CSASVYWWGDGYEQYF; v_gene: TRBV20-1; abundance: few; d_gene: .
CDR3aa: CASSGRGGGYTF; v_gene: TRBV19; abundance: .; d_gene: .
CDR3aa: CASNSPRGRASGSYNEQFF; v_gene: TRBV11-2; abundance: .; d_gene: .
CDR3aa: CASSTVGLAGFSGANVLTF; v_gene: TRBV19; abundance: .; d_gene: TRBD2
CDR3aa: CASRGTPNNSPLHF; v_gene: TRBV25-1; abundance: .; d_gene: .
CDR3aa: CASSKGLAGVLDTQYF; v_gene: TRBV9; abundance: .; d_gene: TRBD2
CDR3aa: CASSQLWEVYEQYF; v_gene: TRBV11-2; abundance: .; d_gene: .
CDR3aa: CASSFDSLGNEKLFF; v_gene: TRBV7-9; abundance: .; d_gene: .
CDR3aa: CASSQGREEGMASPLHF; v_gene: TRBV4-1; abundance: .; d_gene: .
CDR3aa: CASSLEGSISPLHF; v_gene: TRBV7-9; abundance: .; d_gene: .
CDR3aa: CASSQRQRINEQFF; v_gene: TRBV3-1/TRBV3-2; abundance: .; d_gene: .
CDR3aa: CASSQSRDRVQYF; v_gene: TRBV6-5; abundance: .; d_gene: TRBD1
CDR3aa: CASSLGLLEKLFF; v_gene: TRBV7-9; abundance: .; d_gene: .
CDR3aa: CASSDSGQGGSPLHF; v_gene: TRBV6-4; abundance: .; d_gene: TRBD1
CDR3aa: CATSRGSGRQETQYF; v_gene: TRBV15; abundance: once; d_gene: .
CDR3aa: CASSFRDNSPLHF; v_gene: TRBV5-1; abundance: once; d_gene: .
CDR3aa: CASSPWGGSTEAFF; v_gene: TRBV4-1; abundance: medium-sized; d_gene: .
CDR3aa: CAISDGPSSYEQYF; v_gene: TRBV10-3; abundance: .; d_gene: .
CDR3aa: CATVGDSPYEQYF; v_gene: TRBV28; abundance: .; d_gene: TRBD1
CDR3aa: CASSYSTGVYTEAFF; v_gene: TRBV6-5; abundance: .; d_gene: TRBD1
CDR3aa: CASSLVSGSYQPQHF; v_gene: TRBV7-6; abundance: .; d_gene: .
CDR3aa: CASSRPGTGITEAFF; v_gene: TRBV11-2; abundance: .; d_gene: TRBD1
CDR3aa: CASSLETSGSIGELFF; v_gene: TRBV19; abundance: .; d_gene: TRBD2